This TCR beta chain comes out of a study of T-cell reconstitution after alpha-beta-depleted transplantation in children (dated by TCRdb to between 2015 and 2016). Background for the entire study: The study quantitatively tracked T-cell immune reconstitution after TCRalphabeta/CD19-depleted allogeneic hematopoietic cell transplantation in children using TCR repertoire profiling.

V ends up 5 bases short and J 8 bases short, with an unmatched junction base count of 9. CDR3 length: 15 amino acids, cysteine to phenylalanine. The sequence is cut down to CDR3 DNA, 45 bases in frame from base 1. Looking up the germline V gene (reference sequence) yields CDR1 SEHNR and CDR2 FQNEAQ. General conclusions and limits of the study: The apparently early alphabetaT-cell count recovery about two months after transplant was reportedly dependent on only several hundred rapidly expanded clones derived from non-depleted graft cells. Over the following months the frequencies of hyperexpanded clones went down, and after one year T-cell counts and TCRbeta diversity were mostly credited to newly produced T cells. The high TCRbeta diversity at day 60 in some patients was ascribed to recipient T cells and intrathymic progenitors that had survived conditioning.

This clonotype was seen at least ten times. Its cognate antigen has yet to be identified. The sample holds no much larger clone one base away, and base qualities are not on file. What this sample's treatment or condition label stands for: allogeneic hematopoietic cell transplantation with graft depleted of TCRalphabeta T cells and CD19 B cells. The children who served as transplant recipients had been given grafts of TCRalphabeta/CD19-depleted allogeneic hematopoietic cells. The library relied on PCR. The run used an Illumina HiSeq 2500. TCR libraries were prepared with molecular barcoding, using unique molecular identifiers to normalize TCRbeta repertoire quantification. TCRdb ran its own pipeline on the public reads, namely fastp trimming at Q25 and MiXCR clone calling, and kept in-frame beta chains. Every CDR3 protein is listed once, alongside the most common genes and DNA of its rows. Present in this sample are about 5,800 distinct CDR3 sequences, roughly 16% of which were seen just once. The leading ten clones occupy roughly four fifths of the sample.

The chain uses TRBV7-9 and TRBJ1-6; TRBD1 lines up with 7 middle nucleotides. Source: PBMCs, mostly from graft donor cells, taken 180 days after TCRalphabeta/CD19-depleted stem cell transplant. The TCR was taken from a patient aged 2 to 9 who had a stem cell transplant for inherited bone marrow failure, so the T cells may come from the graft donor. The sequenced DNA: TGTGCCAGCAGCCCACGGACAGGTTTTGATTCACCCCTCCACTTT. Translated, it gives CASSPRTGFDSPLHF.